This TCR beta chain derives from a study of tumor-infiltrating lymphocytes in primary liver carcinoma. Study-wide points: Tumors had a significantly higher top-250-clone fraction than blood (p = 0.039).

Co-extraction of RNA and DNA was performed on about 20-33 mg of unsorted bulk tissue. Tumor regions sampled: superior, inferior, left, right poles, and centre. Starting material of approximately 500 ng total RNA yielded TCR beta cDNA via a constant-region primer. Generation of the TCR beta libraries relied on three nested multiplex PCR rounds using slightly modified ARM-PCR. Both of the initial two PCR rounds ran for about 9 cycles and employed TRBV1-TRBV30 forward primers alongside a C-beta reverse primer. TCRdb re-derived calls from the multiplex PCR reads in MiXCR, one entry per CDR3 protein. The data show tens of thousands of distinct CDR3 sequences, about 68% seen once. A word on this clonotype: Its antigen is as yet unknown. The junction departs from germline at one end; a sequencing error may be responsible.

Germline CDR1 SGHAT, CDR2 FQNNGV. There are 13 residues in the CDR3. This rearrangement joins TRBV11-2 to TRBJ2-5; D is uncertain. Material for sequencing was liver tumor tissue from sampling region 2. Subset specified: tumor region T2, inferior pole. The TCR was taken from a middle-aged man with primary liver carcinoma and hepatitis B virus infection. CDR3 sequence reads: CANRLDFLETRFF. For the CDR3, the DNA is TGTGCCAACCGCTTAGATTTTCTGGAGACCCGGTTCTTC.